The sample holds many counts of the clone carrying this T cell receptor (beta chain). The antigen is undetermined. After removal of 6 bases from V and 5 bases from J, the junction contained 6 bases not matched to a gene. CDR1 MNHEY and CDR2 SVGAGI come from the germline V gene. The CDR3 is 15 amino acids. This specimen belongs to a study of T cell repertoires in cytomegalovirus infection. TCRdb re-called the reads with MiXCR, one entry per CDR3 protein. The table lists tens of thousands of distinct CDR3 sequences, approximately 24% of them singletons. The chain carries TRBV6-5 and TRBJ1-6, with 8 bases lining up with TRBD1. Sequenced input: PBMCs, sequenced either directly or after in vitro stimulation (not recorded which). This sequence was found in a human donor in good health (CMV status not recorded). Some clones in this sample may be carry-over from other donors' samples. The CDR3 DNA is TGTGCCAGCAGGCTCGAGACAGGGGATAATTCACCCCTCCACTTT. Translating it yields CASRLETGDNSPLHF.